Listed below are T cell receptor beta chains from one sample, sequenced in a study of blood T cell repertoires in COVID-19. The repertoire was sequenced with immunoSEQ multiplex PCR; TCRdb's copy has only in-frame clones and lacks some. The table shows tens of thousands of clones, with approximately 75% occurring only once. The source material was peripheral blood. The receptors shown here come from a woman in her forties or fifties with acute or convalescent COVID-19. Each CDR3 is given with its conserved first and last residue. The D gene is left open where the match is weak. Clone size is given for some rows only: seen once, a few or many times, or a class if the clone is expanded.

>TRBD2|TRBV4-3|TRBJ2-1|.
CASSQDPALAGDNEQFF
TGCGCCAGCAGCCAAGATCCTGCTCTAGCGGGGGACAATGAGCAGTTCTTC
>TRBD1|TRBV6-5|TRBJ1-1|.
CASSFGQASASTEAFF
TGTGCCAGCAGTTTCGGACAGGCCTCGGCGAGCACTGAAGCTTTCTTT
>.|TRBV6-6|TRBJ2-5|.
CASSSQGGETQYF
TGTGCCAGCAGTTCACAGGGAGGGGAGACCCAGTACTTC
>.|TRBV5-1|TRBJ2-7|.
CASSSATGIYYEQYF
TGCGCCAGCAGCTCGGCGACAGGAATATACTACGAGCAGTACTTC
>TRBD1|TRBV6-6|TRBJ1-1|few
CAGSGTENTEAFF
TGTGCCGGCTCCGGGACAGAGAACACTGAAGCTTTCTTT
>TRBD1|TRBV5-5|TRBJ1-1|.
CASSSFFGQGVQAFF
TGTGCCAGCAGCTCCTTTTTCGGACAGGGGGTCCAAGCTTTCTTT
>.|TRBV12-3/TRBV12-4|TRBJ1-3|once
CASSLALNTIYF
TGTGCCAGCAGTTTAGCCCTCAACACCATATATTTT
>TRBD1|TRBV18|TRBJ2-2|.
CASSRGTGNTGELFF
TGTGCCAGCTCACGTGGGACAGGGAACACCGGGGAGCTGTTTTTT
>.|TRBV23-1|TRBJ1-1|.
CASSPGGTEAFF
TGCGCCAGCAGTCCCGGGGGTACTGAAGCTTTCTTT
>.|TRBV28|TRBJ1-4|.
CASSGTPTNEKLFF
TGTGCCAGCAGTGGGACACCAACTAATGAAAAACTGTTTTTT
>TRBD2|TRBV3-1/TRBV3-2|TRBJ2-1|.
CASSQSWAGTAGGNEQFF
TGTGCCAGCAGCCAATCCTGGGCCGGGACAGCGGGGGGGAATGAGCAGTTCTTC
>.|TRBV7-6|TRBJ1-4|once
CASSSNRVHATNEKLFF
TGTGCCAGCAGCTCAAACAGGGTCCATGCAACTAATGAAAAACTGTTTTTT
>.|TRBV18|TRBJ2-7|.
CASSREPTYEQYF
TGTGCCAGCTCCCGGGAGCCAACATACGAGCAGTACTTC
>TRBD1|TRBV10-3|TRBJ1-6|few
CAIGQGASNSPLHF
TGTGCCATCGGACAGGGGGCGTCTAATTCACCCCTCCACTTT
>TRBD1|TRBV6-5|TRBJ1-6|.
CASNRQGKGSPLHF
TGTGCCAGCAACCGACAGGGAAAGGGTTCACCCCTCCACTTT
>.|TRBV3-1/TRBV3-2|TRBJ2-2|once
CASRIGQGLLNTGELFF
TGTGCCAGCAGAATAGGCCAGGGGCTTTTGAACACCGGGGAGCTGTTTTTT
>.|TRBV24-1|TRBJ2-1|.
CATSPPGSSYNEQFF
TGTGCCACCAGTCCCCCAGGGTCCTCCTACAATGAGCAGTTCTTC
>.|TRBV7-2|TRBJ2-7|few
CASSLSAYEQYF
TGTGCCAGCAGCTTGAGCGCCTACGAGCAGTACTTC
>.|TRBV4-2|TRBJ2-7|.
CASSQVQGIHEQYF
TGTGCCAGCAGCCAAGTTCAGGGGATACACGAGCAGTACTTC
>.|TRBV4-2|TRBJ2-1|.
CASSQLEQYNEQFF
TGTGCCAGCAGCCAACTGGAGCAGTACAATGAGCAGTTCTTC
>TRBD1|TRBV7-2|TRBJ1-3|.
CASSPDRGGLNTIYF
TGTGCCAGCAGCCCCGACAGGGGAGGATTGAACACCATATATTTT
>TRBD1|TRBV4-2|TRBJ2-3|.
CASSQVGTGADTQYF
TGTGCCAGCAGCCAAGTGGGGACAGGGGCAGATACGCAGTATTTT
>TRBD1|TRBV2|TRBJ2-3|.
CASGRDRESTDTQYF
TGTGCCAGCGGGCGGGACAGGGAAAGCACAGATACGCAGTATTTT
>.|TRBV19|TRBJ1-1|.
CASSINSVDTEAFF
TGTGCCAGTAGTATCAACTCCGTCGACACTGAAGCTTTCTTT
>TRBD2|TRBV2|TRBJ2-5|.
CASSEELADDRETQYF
TGTGCCAGCAGTGAAGAACTAGCGGACGACCGAGAGACCCAGTACTTC
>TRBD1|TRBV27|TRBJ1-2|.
CASSKSLDRIYGYTF
TGTGCCAGCAGTAAATCCTTGGACAGGATCTATGGCTACACCTTC
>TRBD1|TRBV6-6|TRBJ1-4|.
CASSYSGTGGNKLFF
TGTGCCAGCAGTTACTCCGGGACAGGGGGTAATAAACTGTTTTTT
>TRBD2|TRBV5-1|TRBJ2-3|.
CASSLIGGGASDTQYF
TGCGCCAGCAGCTTGATCGGCGGGGGGGCCAGCGATACGCAGTATTTT
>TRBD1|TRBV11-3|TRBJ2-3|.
CLSDRLTDTQYF
TGTCTATCGGACAGGTTGACAGATACGCAGTATTTT
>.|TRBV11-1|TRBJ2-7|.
CASSFQVGGREQYF
TGTGCCAGCAGCTTTCAGGTCGGAGGTCGGGAGCAGTACTTC
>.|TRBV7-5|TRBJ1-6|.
CVRSPRLALHF
TGTGTCAGAAGCCCCCGGTTGGCCCTCCACTTT
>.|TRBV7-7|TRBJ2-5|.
CASGNGRSSQETQYF
TGTGCCAGCGGTAATGGGAGGAGCTCCCAAGAGACCCAGTACTTC
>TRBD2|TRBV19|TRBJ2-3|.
CASSPFRLAPPDTQYF
TGTGCCAGTAGCCCCTTCAGACTAGCGCCCCCAGATACGCAGTATTTT
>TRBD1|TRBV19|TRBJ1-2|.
CACGVGQGANYGYTF
TGTGCCTGCGGGGTTGGACAGGGGGCCAACTATGGCTACACCTTC
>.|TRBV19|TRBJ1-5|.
CASRIRDQPQHF
TGTGCCAGTAGGATCCGCGATCAGCCCCAGCATTTT
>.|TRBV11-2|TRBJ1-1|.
CASSLDIKGTEAFF
TGTGCCAGCAGCCTCGACATAAAAGGCACTGAAGCTTTCTTT
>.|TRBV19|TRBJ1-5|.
CASSSQGGFGNQPQHF
TGTGCCAGTAGTTCGCAGGGAGGGTTTGGCAATCAGCCCCAGCATTTT
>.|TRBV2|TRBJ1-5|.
CASSDRLHQPQHF
TGTGCCAGCAGTGACAGGCTCCATCAGCCCCAGCATTTT
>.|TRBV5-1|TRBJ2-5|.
CASSLGSTSQETQYF
TGCGCCAGCAGCTTGGGCTCAACTTCACAAGAGACCCAGTACTTC
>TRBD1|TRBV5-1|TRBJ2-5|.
CASSLENLDREYQETQYF
TGCGCCAGCAGCTTGGAGAACCTGGACAGGGAATACCAAGAGACCCAGTACTTC
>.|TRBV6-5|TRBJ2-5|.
CASQGTGETQYF
TGTGCCAGTCAGGGGACCGGGGAGACCCAGTACTTC
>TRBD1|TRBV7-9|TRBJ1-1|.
CASSPGWDSGTEAFF
TGTGCCAGCAGCCCAGGGTGGGACAGTGGGACTGAAGCTTTCTTT